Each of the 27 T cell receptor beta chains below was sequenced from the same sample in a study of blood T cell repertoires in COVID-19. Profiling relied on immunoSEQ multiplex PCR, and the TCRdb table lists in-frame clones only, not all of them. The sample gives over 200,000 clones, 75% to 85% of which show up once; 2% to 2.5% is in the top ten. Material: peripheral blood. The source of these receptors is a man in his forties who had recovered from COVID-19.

The CDR3 nucleotides read TGTGCCAGTAGCCCATGGACTACCTACGAGCAGTACTTC. Protein: CASSPWTTYEQYF. The chain carries TRBV19 and TRBJ2-7; TRBD2 might be the D (6 bases). The CDR3 consists of 13 residues. Germline V lookup: CDR1 LNHDA, CDR2 SQIVND (reference sequence). V was clipped by 6 bases and J by 2 bases, with 11 bases between them.

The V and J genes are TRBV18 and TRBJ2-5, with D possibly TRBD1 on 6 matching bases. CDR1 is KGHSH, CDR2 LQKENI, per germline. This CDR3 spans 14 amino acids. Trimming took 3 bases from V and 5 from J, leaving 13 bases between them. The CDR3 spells CASSPGAGGETQYF. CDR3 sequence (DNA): TGTGCCAGCTCACCGGGGGCGGGCGGTGAGACCCAGTACTTC.

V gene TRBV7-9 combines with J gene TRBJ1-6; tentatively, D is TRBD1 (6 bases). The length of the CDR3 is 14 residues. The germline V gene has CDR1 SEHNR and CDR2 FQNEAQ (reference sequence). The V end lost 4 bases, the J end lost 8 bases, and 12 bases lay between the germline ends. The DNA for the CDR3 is TGTGCCAGCAGCTCACAGGGAGGGTATTCACCCCTCCACTTT. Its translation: CASSSQGGYSPLHF.

CDR3 region: CASSYSAGGDLRTEAFF. Written as DNA, the CDR3 is TGTGCCAGCAGTTACTCTGCAGGGGGCGATTTGCGGACTGAAGCTTTCTTT. The genes are TRBV6-2 or TRBV6-3 and TRBJ1-1, with TRBD1 matching over 8 bases. J was trimmed by 5 bases and V by 0 bases; bases with no gene match: 11. This CDR3 contains 17 residues. Germline V gene lookup returns CDR1 MNHEY and CDR2 SVGEGT.

CDR3 region: CASSLGQGAGELFF. DNA for the CDR3: TGTGCCAGCAGCTTAGGACAGGGTGCCGGGGAGCTGTTTTTT. The rearrangement links TRBV7-9 to TRBJ2-2; 7 nucleotides align to TRBD1. The CDR3 length is 14 residues. Germline loops: CDR1 SEHNR, CDR2 FQNEAQ (reference sequence). J lost 6 bases, V lost 1 base, and 2 bases had no gene match.

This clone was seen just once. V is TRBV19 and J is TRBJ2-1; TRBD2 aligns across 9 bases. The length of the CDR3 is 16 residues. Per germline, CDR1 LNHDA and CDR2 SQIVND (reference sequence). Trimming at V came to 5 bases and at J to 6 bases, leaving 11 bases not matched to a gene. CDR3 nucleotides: TGTGCCAGTAGTTCACGGTTTGGCGGGGGGGCCAATGAGCAGTTCTTC. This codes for CASSSRFGGGANEQFF.

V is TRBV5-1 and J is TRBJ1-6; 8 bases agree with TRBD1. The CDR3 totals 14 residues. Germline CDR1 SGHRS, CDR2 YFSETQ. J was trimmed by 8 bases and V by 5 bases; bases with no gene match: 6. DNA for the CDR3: TGCGCCAGCAGGAGACAGGGGTCGGATTCACCCCTCCACTTT. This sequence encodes CASRRQGSDSPLHF.

CDR3 residues: CASSYSTGAAYGYTF. CDR3 DNA: TGTGCCAGCAGTTACTCCACAGGGGCGGCCTATGGCTACACCTTC. The chain uses TRBV6-5 and TRBJ1-2; 7 nucleotides line up with TRBD1. Trimming removed 0 bases from V and 4 bases from J; junction bases left unmatched: 5. The germline V gene encodes CDR1 MNHEY and CDR2 SVGAGI. The CDR3 is made up of 15 amino acids.

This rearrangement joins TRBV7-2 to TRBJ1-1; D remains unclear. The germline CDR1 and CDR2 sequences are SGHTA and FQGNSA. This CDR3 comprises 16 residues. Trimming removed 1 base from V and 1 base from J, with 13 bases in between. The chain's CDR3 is CASSLGGRQENTEAFF. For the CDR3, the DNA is TGTGCCAGCAGCTTAGGTGGGCGTCAAGAGAACACTGAAGCTTTCTTT.

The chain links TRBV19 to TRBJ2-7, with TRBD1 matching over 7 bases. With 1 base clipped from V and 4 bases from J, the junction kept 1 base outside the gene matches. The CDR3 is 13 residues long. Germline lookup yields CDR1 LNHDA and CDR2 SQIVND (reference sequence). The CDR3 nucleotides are TGTGCCAGTAGTATAGCACAGGGGTACGAGCAGTACTTC. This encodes CASSIAQGYEQYF.

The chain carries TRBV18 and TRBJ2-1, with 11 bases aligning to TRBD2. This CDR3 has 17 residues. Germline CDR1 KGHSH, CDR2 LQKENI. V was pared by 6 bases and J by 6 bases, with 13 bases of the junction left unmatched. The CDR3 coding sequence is TGTGCCAGCTCTGGGCTAGCGGGAGGAGGACCCCCCAATGAGCAGTTCTTC. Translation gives CASSGLAGGGPPNEQFF.

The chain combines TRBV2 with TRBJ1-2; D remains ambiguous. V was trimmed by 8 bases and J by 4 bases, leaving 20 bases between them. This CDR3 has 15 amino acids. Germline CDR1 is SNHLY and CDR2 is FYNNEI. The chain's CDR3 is CASPTSITRTYGYTF. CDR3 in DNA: TGTGCCAGCCCAACGAGCATAACCCGAACCTATGGCTACACCTTC.

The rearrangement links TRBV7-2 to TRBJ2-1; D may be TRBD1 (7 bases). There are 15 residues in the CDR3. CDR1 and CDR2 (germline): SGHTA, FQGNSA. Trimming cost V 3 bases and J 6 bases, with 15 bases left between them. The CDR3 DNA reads TGTGCCAGCAGCTTGAAACCAGGGGGGCCCAATGAGCAGTTCTTC. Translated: CASSLKPGGPNEQFF.

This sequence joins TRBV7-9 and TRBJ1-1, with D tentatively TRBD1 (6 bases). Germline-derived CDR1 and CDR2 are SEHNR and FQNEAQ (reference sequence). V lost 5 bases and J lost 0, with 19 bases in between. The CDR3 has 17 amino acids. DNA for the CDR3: TGTGCCAGCAGCCCTAGGCAGGGGCGGCTAATGAACACTGAAGCTTTCTTT. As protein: CASSPRQGRLMNTEAFF.

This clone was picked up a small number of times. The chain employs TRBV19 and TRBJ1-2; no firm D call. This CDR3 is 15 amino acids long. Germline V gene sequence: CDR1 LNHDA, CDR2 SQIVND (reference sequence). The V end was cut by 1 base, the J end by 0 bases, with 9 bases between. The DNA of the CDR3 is TGTGCCAGTAGTATAGTATTAACAGCTAACTATGGCTACACCTTC. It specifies CASSIVLTANYGYTF.

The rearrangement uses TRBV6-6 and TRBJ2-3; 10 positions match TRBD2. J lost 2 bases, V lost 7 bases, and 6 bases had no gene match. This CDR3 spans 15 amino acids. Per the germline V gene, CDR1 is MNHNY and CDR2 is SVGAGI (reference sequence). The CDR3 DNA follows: TGTGCCAGCAAGTGGAGCGGGAGGGCCACAGATACGCAGTATTTT. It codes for CASKWSGRATDTQYF.

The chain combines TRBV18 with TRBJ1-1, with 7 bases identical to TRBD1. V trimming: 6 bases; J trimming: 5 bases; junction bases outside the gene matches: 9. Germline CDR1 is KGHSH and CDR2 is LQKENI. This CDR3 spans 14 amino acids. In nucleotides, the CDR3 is TGTGCCAGCTCGCCCGCGGCAGGGGGTACTGAAGCTTTCTTT. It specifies CASSPAAGGTEAFF.

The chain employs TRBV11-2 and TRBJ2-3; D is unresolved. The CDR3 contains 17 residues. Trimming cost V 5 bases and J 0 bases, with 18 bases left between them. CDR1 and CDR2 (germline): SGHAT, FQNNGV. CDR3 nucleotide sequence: TGTGCCAGCAGCCCAAAGGAGAGGCGGTCTAGCACAGATACGCAGTATTTT. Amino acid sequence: CASSPKERRSSTDTQYF.

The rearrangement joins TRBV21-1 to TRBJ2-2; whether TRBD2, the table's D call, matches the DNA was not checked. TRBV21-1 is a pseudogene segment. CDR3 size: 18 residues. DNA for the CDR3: TGTGCCAGCAGCAAGTGGAGAGCGGGGCTTGCGAACACCGGGGAGCTGTTTTTT. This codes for CASSKWRAGLANTGELFF.

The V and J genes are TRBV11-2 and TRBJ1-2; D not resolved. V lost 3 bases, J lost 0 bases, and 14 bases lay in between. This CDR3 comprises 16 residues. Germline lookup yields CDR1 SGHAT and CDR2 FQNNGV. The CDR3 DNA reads TGTGCCAGCAGCTTCGTGTCAGGTGCCACTAACTATGGCTACACCTTC. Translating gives CASSFVSGATNYGYTF.

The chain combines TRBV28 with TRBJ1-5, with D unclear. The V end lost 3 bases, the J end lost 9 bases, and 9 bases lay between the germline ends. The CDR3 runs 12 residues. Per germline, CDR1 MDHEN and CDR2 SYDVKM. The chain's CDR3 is CASSFLRSPQHF. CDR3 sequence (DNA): TGTGCCAGCAGTTTCCTTCGGTCGCCCCAGCATTTT.

The CDR3 nucleotides are TGTGCCAGCAGCGTTTCCGGTCTCTACTCTGGAAACACCATATATTTT. This codes for CASSVSGLYSGNTIYF. This rearrangement joins TRBV9 to TRBJ1-3; D gene uncertain. Germline V CDR1 and CDR2: SGDLS, YYNGEE. Trimming cost V 2 bases and J 0 bases, with 12 bases left between them. The CDR3 sequence is 16 residues long.

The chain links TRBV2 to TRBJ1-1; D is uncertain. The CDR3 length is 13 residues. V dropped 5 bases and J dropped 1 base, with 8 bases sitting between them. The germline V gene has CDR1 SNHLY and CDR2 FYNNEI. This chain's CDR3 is CASSMRRNTEAFF. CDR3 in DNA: TGTGCCAGCAGTATGAGGCGGAACACTGAAGCTTTCTTT. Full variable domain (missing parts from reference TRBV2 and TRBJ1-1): EPEVTQTPSHQVTQMGQEVILRCVPISNHLYFYWYRQILGQKVEFLVSFYNNEISEKSEIFDDQFSVERPDGSNFTLKIRSTKLEDSAMYFCASSMRRNTEAFFGQGTRLTVV.

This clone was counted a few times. This chain's CDR3 is CASSIAVGRASTDTQYF. The CDR3 region has the DNA TGTGCCAGTAGTATAGCGGTCGGCAGGGCGAGCACAGATACGCAGTATTTT. This chain connects TRBV19 to TRBJ2-3, with a tentative D call TRBD1 (5 bases). Trimming pared 1 base from V and 0 bases from J, leaving 14 bases between. The CDR3 contains 17 residues. CDR1 is LNHDA, CDR2 SQIVND, per germline (reference sequence).

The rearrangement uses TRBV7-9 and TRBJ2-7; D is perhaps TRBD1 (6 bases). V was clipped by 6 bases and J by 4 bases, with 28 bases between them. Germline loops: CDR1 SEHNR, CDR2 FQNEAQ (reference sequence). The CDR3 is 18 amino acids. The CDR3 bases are TGTGCCAGCAGATACTCGAATACAGGGAATGATCGGTGGTACGAGCAGTACTTC. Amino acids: CASRYSNTGNDRWYEQYF.

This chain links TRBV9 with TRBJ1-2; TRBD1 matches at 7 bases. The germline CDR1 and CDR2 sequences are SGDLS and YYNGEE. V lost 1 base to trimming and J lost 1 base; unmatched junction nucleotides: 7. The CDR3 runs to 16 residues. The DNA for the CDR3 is TGTGCCAGCAGCGTATCCCTAGGGGGCGGTAACTATGGCTACACCTTC. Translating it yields CASSVSLGGGNYGYTF.

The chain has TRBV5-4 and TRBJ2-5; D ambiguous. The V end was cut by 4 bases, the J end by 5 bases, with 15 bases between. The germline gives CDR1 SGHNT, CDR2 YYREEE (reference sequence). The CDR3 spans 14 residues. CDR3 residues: CASSLDPQWETQYF. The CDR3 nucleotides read TGTGCCAGCAGCCTGGACCCACAGTGGGAGACCCAGTACTTC.